Below, 5 T cell receptor beta chains from the same sample are listed, as sequenced in a study of early T cells in non-severe SARS-CoV-2 infection. Each CDR3 protein is one row after TCRdb ran MiXCR on the 5' RACE reads. The sample includes roughly 28,000 distinct CDR3 sequences, 5.1% of them seen just once. Sequenced input: whole blood. These TCRs come from an adult who was a healthcare worker with PCR-confirmed SARS-CoV-2 infection or an uninfected control (not recorded which).

This clonotype was found a few times. The chain employs TRBV2 and TRBJ2-2; D gene ambiguous. Germline CDR1 and CDR2: SNHLY and FYNNEI. This CDR3 has 13 residues. Trimming took 8 bases from V and 4 from J, leaving 11 bases between them. CDR3 in DNA: TGTGCCAGCGAAGTATCCGCCACCGGGGAGCTGTTTTTT. Translated: CASEVSATGELFF.

This clonotype was observed many times. V and J are TRBV19 and TRBJ2-1; D uncertain. Germline values: CDR1 LNHDA, CDR2 SQIVND (reference sequence). V lost 7 bases and J 0 bases, leaving 13 bases between the germline ends. The CDR3 is 15 residues long. CDR3 DNA: TGTGCCAGTACCCTAGGCTCATACTCCTACAATGAGCAGTTCTTC. Residues: CASTLGSYSYNEQFF.

This clonotype has a handful of counts. The V call is TRBV3-1, the J call TRBJ2-2; D call uncertain. The CDR3 totals 13 residues. With 3 bases removed from V and 2 bases from J, the gap between germline ends came to 4 bases. Germline V gives CDR1 LGHDT, CDR2 YNNKEL (reference sequence). The CDR3 sequence: CASSQGNTGELFF. CDR3 in DNA: TGTGCCAGCAGCCAGGGCAACACCGGGGAGCTGTTTTTT.

This clonotype was seen many times. The rearrangement joins TRBV12-3 or TRBV12-4 to TRBJ1-2; D remains unclear. CDR3 length: 11 amino acids. Trimming removed 7 bases from V and 7 bases from J, with 10 bases in between. CDR3 bases: TGTGCCAGCACCCCTGGATCTGGCTACACCTTC. Translated, it gives CASTPGSGYTF.

The V gene is TRBV5-1, the J gene TRBJ2-2; D call uncertain. V was shortened by 2 bases and J by 8 bases, with 16 bases between the two germline ends. CDR1 and CDR2 from the germline V gene are SGHRS and YFSETQ. This CDR3 has 15 residues. CDR3 nucleotides: TGCGCCAGCAGCTTCGCCACCGGAATGGCTGGGGAGCTGTTTTTT. Encoded protein: CASSFATGMAGELFF.